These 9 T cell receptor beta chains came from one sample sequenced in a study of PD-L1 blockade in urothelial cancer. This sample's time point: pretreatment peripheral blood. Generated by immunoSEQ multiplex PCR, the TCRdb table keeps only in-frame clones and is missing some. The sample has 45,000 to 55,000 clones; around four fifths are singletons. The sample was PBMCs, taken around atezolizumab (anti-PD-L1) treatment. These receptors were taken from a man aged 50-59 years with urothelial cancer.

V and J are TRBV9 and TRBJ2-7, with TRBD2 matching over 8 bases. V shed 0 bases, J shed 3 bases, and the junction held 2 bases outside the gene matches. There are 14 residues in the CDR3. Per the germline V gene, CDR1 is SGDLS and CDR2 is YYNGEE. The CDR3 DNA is TGTGCCAGCAGCGTAGGACTAGCGATCTACGAGCAGTACTTC. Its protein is CASSVGLAIYEQYF.

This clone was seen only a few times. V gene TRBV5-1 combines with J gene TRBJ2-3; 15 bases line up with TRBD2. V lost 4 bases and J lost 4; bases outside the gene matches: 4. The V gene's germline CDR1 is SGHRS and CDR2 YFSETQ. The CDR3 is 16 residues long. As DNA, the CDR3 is TGCGCCAGCAGCACGGGACTAGCGGGGGGTTCAGATACGCAGTATTTT. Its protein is CASSTGLAGGSDTQYF.

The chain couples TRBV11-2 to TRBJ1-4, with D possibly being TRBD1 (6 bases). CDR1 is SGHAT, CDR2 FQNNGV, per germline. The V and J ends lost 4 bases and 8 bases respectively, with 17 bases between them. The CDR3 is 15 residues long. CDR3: CASSSGRVGTEKLFF. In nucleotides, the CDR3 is TGTGCCAGCAGCTCAGGAAGGGTTGGGACAGAAAAACTGTTTTTT.

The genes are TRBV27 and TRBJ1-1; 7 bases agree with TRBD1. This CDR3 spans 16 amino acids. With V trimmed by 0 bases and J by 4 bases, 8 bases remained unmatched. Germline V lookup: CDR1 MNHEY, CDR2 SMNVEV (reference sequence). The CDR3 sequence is CASSLSLPDRSTEAFF. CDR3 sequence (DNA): TGTGCCAGCAGTTTATCCCTACCGGACAGGAGCACTGAAGCTTTCTTT.

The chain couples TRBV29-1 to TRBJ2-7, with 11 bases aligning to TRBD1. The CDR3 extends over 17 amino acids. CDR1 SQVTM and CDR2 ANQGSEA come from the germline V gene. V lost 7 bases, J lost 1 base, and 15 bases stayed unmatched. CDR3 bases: TGCAGCGCAACGGGACAGGGGGGCTGGAGAGGGTCCTACGAGCAGTACTTC. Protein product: CSATGQGGWRGSYEQYF.

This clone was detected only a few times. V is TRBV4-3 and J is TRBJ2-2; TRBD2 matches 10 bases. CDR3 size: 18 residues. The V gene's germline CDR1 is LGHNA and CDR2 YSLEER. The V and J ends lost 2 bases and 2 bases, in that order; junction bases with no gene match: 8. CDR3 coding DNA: TGCGCCAGCAGCCAACTAGCGGGAGTTGCGATTAACACCGGGGAGCTGTTTTTT. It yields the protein CASSQLAGVAINTGELFF.

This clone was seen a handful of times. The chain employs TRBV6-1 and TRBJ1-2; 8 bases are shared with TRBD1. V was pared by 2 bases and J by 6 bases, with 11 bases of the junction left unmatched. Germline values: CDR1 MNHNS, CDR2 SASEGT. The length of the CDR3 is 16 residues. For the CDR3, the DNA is TGTGCCAGCAGTGAAAGAGGCCCCGGACAGGGAGATGGCTACACCTTC. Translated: CASSERGPGQGDGYTF.

The CDR3 DNA is TGTGCCAGCAGTCTCGGGACAGTGCGCTCTGGGGCCAACGTCCTGACTTTC. Translation gives CASSLGTVRSGANVLTF. This sequence joins TRBV27 and TRBJ2-6, with TRBD1 matching over 7 bases. The CDR3 runs to 17 residues. Germline CDR1 MNHEY, CDR2 SMNVEV (reference sequence). The ends lost 5 bases at V and 0 bases at J; junction bases unmatched: 7. Complete variable domain (other parts from reference TRBV27 and TRBJ2-6): EAQVTQNPRYLITVTGKKLTVTCSQNMNHEYMSWYRQDPGLGLRQIYYSMNVEVTDKGDVPEGYKVSRKEKRNFPLILESPSPNQTSLYFCASSLGTVRSGANVLTFGAGSRLTVL.

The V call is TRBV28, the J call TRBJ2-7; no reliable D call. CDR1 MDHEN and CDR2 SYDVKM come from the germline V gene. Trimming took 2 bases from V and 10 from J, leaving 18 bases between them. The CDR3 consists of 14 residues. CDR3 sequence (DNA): TGTGCCAGCAGTTTACTGGGTCGCGGTGAAAGACAGTACTTC. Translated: CASSLLGRGERQYF.